Following are 10 T cell receptor beta chains from one sample sequenced in a study of T cells expressing NK-cell markers. For each CDR3 protein, TCRdb gives one entry from its re-call of the 5' RACE reads, without DNA. The table for this sample gives about 460,000 distinct CDR3 sequences. Sequenced: blood T cells: a sorted CD56 or NKG2C T cell subset, CD4+ or CD8+ T cells, or bulk PBMC T cells (not recorded which). These receptors were obtained from a woman in her forties or fifties in good health.

The rearrangement joins TRBV24-1 to TRBJ2-1. Germline V lookup: CDR1 KGHDR, CDR2 SFDVKD. This CDR3 contains 11 residues. The CDR3 loop reads CATSRASEQFF.

CDR3 sequence reads: CASRSRTSGSTYEQFF. The J gene is TRBJ2-1, the V gene TRBV6-5; TCRdb indicates TRBD2, and absent DNA this call remains unverified. The V gene's germline CDR1 is MNHEY and CDR2 SVGAGI. The CDR3 covers 16 residues.

This sequence joins TRBV11-2 and TRBJ2-1. CDR1 SGHAT and CDR2 FQNNGV come from the germline V gene. There are 15 residues in the CDR3. CDR3 sequence reads: CASSLVVGSYNEQFF. The full variable domain, its missing parts supplied by reference TRBV11-2 and TRBJ2-1, is EAGVAQSPRYKIIEKRQSVAFWCNPISGHATLYWYQQILGQGPKLLIQFQNNGVVDDSQLPKDRFSAERLKGVDSTLKIQPAKLEDSAVYLCASSLVVGSYNEQFFGPGTRLTVL.

This chain connects TRBV12-3 or TRBV12-4 to TRBJ1-4. The CDR3 has 15 amino acids. CDR3 loop: CASSQGRGGYEKLFF.

The V and J genes are TRBV6-5 and TRBJ1-6; TCRdb indicates TRBD1, and absent DNA this call remains unverified. This CDR3 spans 18 amino acids. Germline V CDR1 and CDR2: MNHEY, SVGAGI. CDR3: CASRRRGTGGSYNSPLHF.

This rearrangement joins TRBV3-1 to TRBJ2-2. The germline gives CDR1 LGHDT, CDR2 YNNKEL (reference sequence). The CDR3 contains 15 residues. The CDR3 loop is CASSQAITNTGELFF. The whole variable domain, remainder taken from reference TRBV3-1 and TRBJ2-2, is DTAVSQTPKYLVTQMGNDKSIKCEQNLGHDTMYWYKQDSKKFLKIMFSYNNKELIINETVPNRFSPKSPDKAHLNLHINSLELGDSAVYFCASSQAITNTGELFFGEGSRLTVL.

V usage is TRBV10-3 and J usage is TRBJ2-7; TCRdb reports TRBD2, a call that lacks DNA to check it against. The germline gives CDR1 ENHRY, CDR2 SYGVKD. The CDR3 contains 17 residues. This chain's CDR3 is CAISERRGLASSYEQYF.

The rearrangement links TRBV20-1 to TRBJ2-5. This CDR3 contains 11 residues. The germline gives CDR1 DFQATT, CDR2 SNEGSKA (reference sequence). The CDR3 sequence is CSALELETQYF.

The chain has TRBV7-9 and TRBJ2-5; the D gene TCRdb calls, TRBD2, cannot be checked with no DNA. The germline V gene encodes CDR1 SEHNR and CDR2 FQNEAQ (reference sequence). This CDR3 has 16 residues. CDR3 residues: CASSLGEAGGQETQYF.

The chain carries TRBV6-6 and TRBJ2-4; TCRdb proposes TRBD2, but this gene call is untestable without DNA. This CDR3 is 21 amino acids long. Germline V CDR1 and CDR2: MNHNY, SVGAGI (reference sequence). CDR3 sequence: CASSYSAGSGVLGIAKNIQYF.